A single sample is the source of the 15 T cell receptor beta chains below, sequenced in a study of shared clonotypes between healthy human individuals. Assay used: immunoSEQ multiplex PCR; TCRdb lists only in-frame clones, some missing. The repertoire holds some 790,000 clones, with 55% to 80% as singletons. The sequencing sample was made of memory CD4+ T cells sorted from blood. Stated subset: CD45RA-negative fraction. The receptors derive from a woman in her 30s in good health.

The V and J genes are TRBV15 and TRBJ1-5, with TRBD1 as a possible D gene (6 bases). The CDR3 totals 14 residues. V lost 0 bases to trimming and J lost 8 bases, with 11 bases between them. Germline loops: CDR1 LNHNV, CDR2 YYDKDF (reference sequence). In DNA form, the CDR3 reads TGTGCCACCAGCAGAGATGGGGGGGCAGAGCCCCAGCATTTT. Protein: CATSRDGGAEPQHF. The full variable domain, completed using reference TRBV15 and TRBJ1-5, is DAMVIQNPRYQVTQFGKPVTLSCSQTLNHNVMYWYQQKSSQAPKLLFHYYDKDFNNEADTPDNFQSRRPNTSFCFLDIRSPGLGDTAMYLCATSRDGGAEPQHFGDGTRLSIL.

Points on this clone: Other DNA sequences of this sample code for an identical CDR3. This rearrangement joins TRBV5-1 to TRBJ2-1; the match to TRBD2 covers 7 bases. The CDR3 has 15 residues. With V trimmed by 2 bases and J by 3 bases, 5 bases remained unmatched. Per the germline V gene, CDR1 is SGHRS and CDR2 is YFSETQ. This CDR3 reads CASSLTSASYNEQFF. The CDR3, as DNA: TGCGCCAGCAGCTTAACTAGCGCTAGCTACAATGAGCAGTTCTTC.

This sequence joins TRBV7-3 and TRBJ2-3; 9 bases are shared with TRBD1. Trimming took 4 bases from V and 8 from J; bases not matched to a gene: 7. The CDR3 consists of 14 residues. CDR1 SGHTA and CDR2 FQGTGA come from the germline V gene. CDR3 nucleotide sequence: TGTGCCAGCAGCTCGGGACAGGGAGGCGGTACGCAGTATTTT. Translating gives CASSSGQGGGTQYF. The full variable domain, rest sourced from reference TRBV7-3 and TRBJ2-3, is GAGVSQTPSNKVTEKGKYVELRCDPISGHTALYWYRQSLGQGPEFLIYFQGTGAADDSGLPNDRFFAVRPEGSVSTLKIQRTERGDSAVYLCASSSGQGGGTQYFGPGTRLTVL.

This clone has a handful of counts. V gene TRBV5-8 combines with J gene TRBJ2-1, with D hard to call. Germline-derived CDR1 and CDR2 are SGHTS and YDEGEE. The CDR3 runs to 13 residues. Trimming shortened V by 4 bases and J by 1 base, and 6 bases separated the two germline ends. The CDR3 region is CASSGWSYNEQFF. The CDR3 nucleotides are TGTGCCAGCAGCGGGTGGTCCTACAATGAGCAGTTCTTC.

This rearrangement joins TRBV7-9 to TRBJ1-1; weak D call: TRBD1 (5 bases). The CDR3 spans 17 residues. Germline CDR1 and CDR2: SEHNR and FQNEAQ (reference sequence). V lost 4 bases and J 0 bases, leaving 18 bases between the germline ends. CDR3 sequence reads: CASSYTPGPGMNTEAFF. The CDR3 nucleotides read TGTGCCAGCAGCTACACCCCGGGGCCGGGGATGAACACTGAAGCTTTCTTT.

This chain links TRBV11-3 with TRBJ2-1; the D is unclear. There are 13 residues in the CDR3. V was clipped by 4 bases and J by 2 bases, with 6 bases between them. CDR1 is SGHNT and CDR2 is YENEEA in the germline V gene. This CDR3 is CASSSQAYNEQFF. CDR3 in DNA: TGTGCCAGCAGCTCCCAGGCCTACAATGAGCAGTTCTTC.

The chain carries TRBV6-5 and TRBJ2-7; no clear D. From germline, CDR1 is MNHEY and CDR2 SVGAGI. Trimming took off 6 bases at V and 2 bases at J, with 14 bases between the two ends. This CDR3 has 14 residues. The CDR3 sequence: CASSQDRNTYEQYF. The CDR3 nucleotides are TGTGCCAGCAGCCAGGACCGAAATACCTACGAGCAGTACTTC.

The chain joins TRBV4-2 to TRBJ2-7; the D call may be TRBD1 or TRBD2 (5 bases each). The CDR3 runs 15 residues. Germline V gives CDR1 LGHNA, CDR2 YNFKEQ. V lost 1 base, J lost 1 base, and 11 bases lay in between. The CDR3, as DNA: TGTGCCAGCAGCCAAGGGGGGACGTCGTCCTACGAGCAGTACTTC. Translating it yields CASSQGGTSSYEQYF.

This clone showed up just a few times. The V gene is TRBV5-1, the J gene TRBJ2-7, with D uncertain. The CDR3 is 15 amino acids. Between the trimmed V and J ends, which lost 1 base and 5 bases, there was a span of 16 bases. Germline CDR1 reads SGHRS; CDR2 reads YFSETQ. Here the CDR3 reads CASSLFRASIHEQYF. The CDR3 region has the DNA TGCGCCAGCAGCTTGTTCCGTGCTTCAATCCACGAGCAGTACTTC.

In its sample, this clone was seen a few times. The chain uses TRBV25-1 and TRBJ2-5, with 12 bases matching TRBD2. From germline, CDR1 is MGHDK and CDR2 SYGVNS. The CDR3 extends over 17 amino acids. The ends lost 8 bases at V and 6 bases at J; junction bases unmatched: 16. The chain's CDR3 is CASLDGASGRAHQTQYF. The CDR3 DNA is TGTGCCAGCCTCGACGGGGCTAGCGGGAGGGCCCACCAGACCCAGTACTTC. Full variable domain (remainder filled in from reference TRBV25-1 and TRBJ2-5): EADIYQTPRYLVIGTGKKITLECSQTMGHDKMYWYQQDPGMELHLIHYSYGVNSTEKGDLSSESTVSRIRTEHFPLTLESARPSHTSQYLCASLDGASGRAHQTQYFGPGTRLLVL.

The CDR3 loop is CASSKGTPPRGEQYF. The CDR3 bases are TGTGCCAGCAGTAAGGGGACACCCCCCCGGGGCGAGCAGTACTTC. The rearrangement links TRBV6-5 to TRBJ2-7; possible D gene TRBD1, 6 bases. Trimming removed 5 bases from V and 6 bases from J, with 20 bases in between. Germline-derived CDR1 and CDR2 are MNHEY and SVGAGI. CDR3 length: 15 residues.

This chain uses TRBV27 with TRBJ2-2, with TRBD2 matching over 7 bases. V lost 6 bases and J lost 1; bases outside the gene matches: 8. Germline CDR1 reads MNHEY; CDR2 reads SMNVEV (reference sequence). CDR3 length: 16 amino acids. CDR3 sequence: CASSRPTSVNTGELFF. DNA for the CDR3: TGTGCCAGCAGCCGCCCTACTAGCGTGAACACCGGGGAGCTGTTTTTT.

This clone was seen more than once but under ten times. This chain uses TRBV27 with TRBJ1-2; D possibly corresponds to TRBD1 (6 bases). Trimming stripped 2 bases from V and 8 bases from J, with 12 bases between. The CDR3 runs to 13 residues. Germline V gives CDR1 MNHEY, CDR2 SMNVEV (reference sequence). This chain's CDR3 is CASSLTGMGGYTF. DNA of the CDR3: TGTGCCAGCAGTTTAACAGGGATGGGCGGCTACACCTTC.

In its sample, this clone was seen a few times. The chain links TRBV5-8 to TRBJ2-5, with D possibly matching TRBD2 (6 bases). Germline CDR1 and CDR2: SGHTS and YDEGEE. V was shortened by 4 bases and J by 1 base, with 14 bases between the two germline ends. The CDR3 consists of 15 residues. The CDR3 is CASSPPRGIQETQYF. The CDR3 DNA sequence: TGTGCCAGCAGCCCTCCCCGGGGGATCCAAGAGACCCAGTACTTC.

With respect to this clone: This CDR3 is also generated by other DNA sequences in the sample. The chain is built from TRBV14 and TRBJ2-3; D may be TRBD1 (5 bases). Germline CDR1 is SGHDN and CDR2 is FVKESK. V lost 0 bases to trimming and J lost 4 bases, with 8 bases between them. This CDR3 comprises 14 residues. The CDR3 loop reads CASSQDLGADTQYF. The DNA of the CDR3 is TGTGCCAGCAGCCAAGATCTAGGGGCAGATACGCAGTATTTT.